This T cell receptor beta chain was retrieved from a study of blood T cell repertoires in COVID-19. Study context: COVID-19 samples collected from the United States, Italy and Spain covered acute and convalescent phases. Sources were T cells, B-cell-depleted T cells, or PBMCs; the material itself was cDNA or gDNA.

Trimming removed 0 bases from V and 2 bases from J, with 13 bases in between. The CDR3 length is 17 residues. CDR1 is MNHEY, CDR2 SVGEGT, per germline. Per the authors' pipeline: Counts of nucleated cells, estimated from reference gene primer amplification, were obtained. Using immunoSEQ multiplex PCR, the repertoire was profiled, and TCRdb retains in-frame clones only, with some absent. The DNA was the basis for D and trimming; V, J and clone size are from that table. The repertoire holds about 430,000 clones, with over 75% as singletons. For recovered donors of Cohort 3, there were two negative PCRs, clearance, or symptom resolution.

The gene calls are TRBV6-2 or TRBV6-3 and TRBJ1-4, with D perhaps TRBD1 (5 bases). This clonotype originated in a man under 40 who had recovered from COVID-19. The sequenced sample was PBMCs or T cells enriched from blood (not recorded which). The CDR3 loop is CASSYSIRGETNEKLFF. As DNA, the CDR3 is TGTGCCAGCAGTTACTCGATCCGGGGGGAGACTAATGAAAAACTGTTTTTT.